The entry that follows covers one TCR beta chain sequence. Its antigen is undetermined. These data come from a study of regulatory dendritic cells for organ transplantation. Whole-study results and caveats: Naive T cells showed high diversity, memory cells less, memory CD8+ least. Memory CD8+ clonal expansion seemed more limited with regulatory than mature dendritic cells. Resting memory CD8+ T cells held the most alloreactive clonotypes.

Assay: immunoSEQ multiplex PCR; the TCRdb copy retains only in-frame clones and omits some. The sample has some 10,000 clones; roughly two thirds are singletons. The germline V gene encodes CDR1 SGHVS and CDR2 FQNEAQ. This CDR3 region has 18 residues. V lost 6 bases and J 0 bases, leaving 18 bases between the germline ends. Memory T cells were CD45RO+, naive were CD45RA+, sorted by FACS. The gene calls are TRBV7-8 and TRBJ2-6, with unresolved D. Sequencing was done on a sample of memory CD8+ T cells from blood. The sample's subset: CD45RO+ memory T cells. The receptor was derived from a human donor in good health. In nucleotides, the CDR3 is TGTGCCAGCAGGGATCCGGCACAGAAGCCCTCTGGGGCCAACGTCCTGACTTTC. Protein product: CASRDPAQKPSGANVLTF.